Sequencing of this T cell receptor (beta chain) was carried out in a study of blood T cell repertoires in COVID-19. At the level of the study: Both acute and convalescent COVID-19 samples were obtained from the United States, Italy and Spain. Nucleic acid was either cDNA or gDNA, and it came from T cells, B-cell-depleted T cells, or PBMCs.

Assay used: immunoSEQ multiplex PCR; TCRdb lists only in-frame clones, some missing. This table has over 200,000 clones, roughly 85% appearing once. From germline, CDR1 is LGHDT and CDR2 YNNKEL (reference sequence). There are 14 residues in the CDR3. Trimming shortened V by 1 base and J by 4 bases, and 5 bases separated the two germline ends. The chain combines TRBV3-1 (or the pseudogene TRBV3-2) with TRBJ2-6; no definite D call. This clonotype was sampled from a man in his forties who had recovered from COVID-19. Sequenced sample: PBMCs or T cells enriched from blood (not recorded which). CDR3 in amino acids: CASSQVAGANVLTF. CDR3 DNA: TGTGCCAGCAGCCAAGTAGCCGGGGCCAACGTCCTGACTTTC.